This record covers a single T cell receptor beta chain. Its antigen is unidentified. Germline CDR1 and CDR2: KGHDR and SFDVKD. This CDR3 is built from 16 residues. V gave up 3 bases and J gave up 6 bases; unmatched junction bases: 7. The source of the sample is a study of CD8 T cells in Susac syndrome. RNA was extracted with the RNeasy kit, and a quantity of about 0.45 to 1 ug was reverse transcribed using random hexamers. Amplification of TCR beta CDR3 was carried out by immunoSEQ multiplex PCR, which covered 54 Vbeta and 13 Jbeta segments. TCRdb passed the immunoSEQ multiplex PCR reads through MiXCR, listing each CDR3 protein once. The top ten clones hold about 0.07% of a sample with a few hundred thousand distinct CDR3 sequences, about 91% of them seen once. The authors sequenced TCR beta from blood CD8+ and CD4+ T cells. Negative isolation yielded CD4+ and CD8+ T cells, and FACS enriched TEMRA cells.

Whole-study findings and limits: The study recognized that the number of individuals in its TCR sequencing and HLA analysis was relatively small.

The chain uses TRBV24-1 and TRBJ2-1; TRBD2 aligns across 10 bases. The clonotype was recovered from a human donor with multiple sclerosis. Specimen: CD4+ T cells from PBMCs. CDR3 residues: CATSDRSGGALNEQFF. In DNA, the CDR3 is TGTGCCACCAGTGATCGCAGCGGGGGGGCCCTCAATGAGCAGTTCTTC.